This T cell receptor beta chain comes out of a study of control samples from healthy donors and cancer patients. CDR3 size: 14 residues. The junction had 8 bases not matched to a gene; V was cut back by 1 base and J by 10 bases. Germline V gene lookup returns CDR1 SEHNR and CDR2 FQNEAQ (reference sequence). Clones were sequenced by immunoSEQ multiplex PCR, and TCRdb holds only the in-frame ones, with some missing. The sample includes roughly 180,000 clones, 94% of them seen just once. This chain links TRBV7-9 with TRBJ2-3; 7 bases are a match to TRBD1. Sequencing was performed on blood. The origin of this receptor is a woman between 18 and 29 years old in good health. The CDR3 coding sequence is TGTGCCAGCAGCTTAGAGGACAGGTGGGATGCGCAGTATTTT. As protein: CASSLEDRWDAQYF. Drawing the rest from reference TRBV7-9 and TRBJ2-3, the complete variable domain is DTGVSQNPRHKITKRGQNVTFRCDPISEHNRLYWYRQTLGQGPEFLTYFQNEAQLEKSRLLSDRFSAERPKGSFSTLEIQRTEQGDSAMYLCASSLEDRWDAQYFGPGTRLTVL.